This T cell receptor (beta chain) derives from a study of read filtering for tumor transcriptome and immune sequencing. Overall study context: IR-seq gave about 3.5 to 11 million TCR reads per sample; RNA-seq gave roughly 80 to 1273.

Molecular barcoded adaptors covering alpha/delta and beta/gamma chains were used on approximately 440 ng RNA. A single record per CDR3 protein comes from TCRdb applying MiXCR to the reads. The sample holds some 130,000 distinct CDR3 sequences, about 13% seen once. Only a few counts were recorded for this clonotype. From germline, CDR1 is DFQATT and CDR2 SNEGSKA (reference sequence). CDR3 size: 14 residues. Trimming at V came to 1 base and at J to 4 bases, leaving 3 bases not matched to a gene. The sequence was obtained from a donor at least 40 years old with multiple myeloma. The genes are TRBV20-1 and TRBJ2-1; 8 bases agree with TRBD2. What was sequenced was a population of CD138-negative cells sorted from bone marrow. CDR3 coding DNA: TGCAGTGCTAGAGGGGCGGGAGGATACAATGAGCAGTTCTTC. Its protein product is CSARGAGGYNEQFF.